This T cell receptor beta chain was retrieved from a study of blood T cells in healthy people across ages. Losses at the gene ends were 4 bases for V and 5 bases for J; bases not matched to a gene: 19. The germline V gene has CDR1 SSHAT and CDR2 FNYEAQ (reference sequence). The CDR3 contains 18 residues. This clonotype came up many times. Sample-barcoded 5' priming and a J-beta primer mix drove a second PCR of roughly 6 to 12 cycles. TCRdb reanalysed the 5' RACE reads using MiXCR and keeps one entry per CDR3 protein. The sample holds approximately 1.5 million distinct CDR3 sequences, 34% seen once. Sequencing used blood. This receptor was identified in a woman in her twenties or thirties in good health. The chain uses TRBV7-7 and TRBJ2-5, with TRBD2 matching over 7 bases. DNA for the CDR3: TGTGCCAGCAGCTCCCCCCGGGGAGCGGGGCTATTAGGGGAGACCCAGTACTTC. Protein product: CASSSPRGAGLLGETQYF.